This is a list of T cell receptor beta chains from one sample in a study of blood T cells in healthy people across ages. TCRdb reanalysed the 5' RACE reads using MiXCR and keeps one entry per CDR3 protein. This table holds approximately 800,000 distinct CDR3 sequences, 53% found once. Sequenced sample: blood. These receptors came from a man older than 75 in good health. The CDR3 runs from the conserved cysteine through the conserved F or W. A D gene is named only where the DNA matches it firmly. A clone size is listed for some rows: how often the clone was seen (once, few, many), or a class if it is expanded.

TRBJ1-4	TRBV25-1	NA	few	14	CASSLGRQGEKLFF	TGTGCCAGCAGTCTCGGGAGACAAGGTGAAAAACTGTTTTTT
TRBJ2-7	TRBV6-2/TRBV6-3	TRBD2	NA	13	CASRGSGGYEQYF	TGTGCCAGCAGAGGATCGGGGGGCTACGAGCAGTACTTC
TRBJ2-3	TRBV9	NA	NA	17	CASSPTPGGRGTDTQYF	TGTGCCAGCAGCCCCACCCCAGGGGGGAGAGGTACAGATACGCAGTATTTT
TRBJ2-1	TRBV6-5	TRBD2	once	17	CASSSPHLAGGGDEQFF	TGTGCCAGCAGTTCCCCGCACCTAGCGGGAGGAGGCGATGAGCAGTTCTTC
TRBJ1-4	TRBV10-3	NA	NA	15	CAISERKGINEKLFF	TGTGCCATCAGTGAGAGGAAAGGGATTAATGAAAAACTGTTTTTT
TRBJ2-3	TRBV11-2	TRBD2	NA	16	CASSYGLAGGPRYAYF	TGTGCCAGCAGCTACGGACTAGCGGGAGGGCCCAGATACGCGTATTTT
TRBJ2-7	TRBV5-1	TRBD1	NA	14	CASSTDRTSYEQYF	TGCGCCAGCAGCACGGACAGGACTTCCTACGAGCAGTACTTC
TRBJ2-1	TRBV4-2	NA	NA	15	CASSQTSLSYNEQFF	TGTGCCAGCAGCCAGACCTCGCTCTCCTACAATGAGCAGTTCTTC
TRBJ2-3	TRBV29-1	NA	few	14	CSVVPPPETLPQYF	TGCAGCGTTGTTCCTCCTCCCGAGACTCTGCCGCAGTATTTT
TRBJ2-7	TRBV5-1	TRBD1	few	15	CASSDGQATPYEQYF	TGCGCCAGCAGCGACGGACAGGCCACTCCCTACGAGCAGTACTTC
TRBJ1-2	TRBV20-1	NA	NA	13	CSARDGGSRGYTF	TGCAGTGCTAGGGACGGGGGGTCGAGAGGCTACACCTTC
TRBJ2-7	TRBV15	NA	few	14	CATSRDRRPYEQYF	TGTGCCACCAGCAGAGATCGCCGGCCCTACGAGCAGTACTTC
TRBJ2-7	TRBV5-1	TRBD2	NA	15	CASSLGLAVSYEQYF	TGCGCCAGCAGCTTGGGGCTAGCGGTTTCCTACGAGCAGTACTTC
TRBJ2-3	TRBV20-1	TRBD2	NA	16	CSASLDSSGITDTQYF	TGCAGTGCTAGCCTGGATTCTAGCGGGATCACAGATACGCAGTATTTT
TRBJ1-1	TRBV12-3/TRBV12-4	NA	NA	15	CASSLARHLNTEAFF	TGTGCCAGCAGTTTAGCGAGACACCTGAACACTGAAGCTTTCTTT
TRBJ1-1	TRBV28	NA	NA	12	CASSPSLAEAFF	TGTGCCAGCAGTCCGAGTTTAGCTGAAGCTTTCTTT
TRBJ1-5	TRBV12-3/TRBV12-4	NA	many	16	CATPPEGSRVNQPQHF	TGTGCCACTCCCCCCGAAGGGTCCCGAGTCAATCAGCCCCAGCATTTT
TRBJ2-7	TRBV11-3	TRBD2	few	16	CASSDGTSGLNYEQYF	TGTGCCAGCAGCGACGGGACTAGCGGCCTTAACTACGAGCAGTACTTC
TRBJ2-2	TRBV2	TRBD2	NA	15	CASSEGGGDTGELFF	TGTGCCAGCAGTGAAGGGGGGGGAGATACCGGGGAGCTGTTTTTT
TRBJ2-1	TRBV7-3	NA	NA	15	CASSWGASSYNEQFF	TGTGCCAGCAGCTGGGGGGCTAGCTCCTACAATGAGCAGTTCTTC
TRBJ2-5	TRBV6-5	NA	NA	14	CASSKDGVGKTQYF	TGTGCCAGCAGCAAGGACGGGGTTGGAAAGACCCAGTACTTC
TRBJ2-7	TRBV19	TRBD2	NA	18	CASSPRTSGSAAVYEQYF	TGTGCCAGTAGTCCCCGGACTAGCGGGAGCGCCGCGGTCTACGAGCAGTACTTC
TRBJ2-1	TRBV5-1	TRBD2	few	16	CASSLQPGTSLNEQFF	TGCGCCAGCAGCTTGCAACCCGGGACTAGCTTAAATGAGCAGTTCTTC
TRBJ2-7	TRBV11-2	TRBD1	NA	13	CASSLGDRYEQYF	TGTGCCAGCAGCTTAGGGGACAGGTACGAGCAGTACTTC
TRBJ2-5	TRBV18	NA	NA	16	CASSLATGIQMEGQYF	TGTGCCAGCTCACTCGCAACCGGGATTCAAATGGAGGGGCAGTACTTC
TRBJ2-1	TRBV24-1	NA	NA	17	CATSDLRGTGEDNEQFF	TGTGCCACCAGTGATCTCCGAGGTACTGGGGAGGACAATGAGCAGTTCTTC
TRBJ2-7	TRBV20-1	TRBD1	NA	14	CSAITRDRSYEQYF	TGCAGTGCTATTACCCGGGACAGGAGCTACGAGCAGTACTTC
TRBJ2-1	TRBV2	TRBD2	NA	16	CASSGGAGGIYNEQFF	TGTGCCAGCAGTGGGGGAGCGGGAGGAATCTACAATGAGCAGTTCTTC
TRBJ2-7	TRBV12-3/TRBV12-4	NA	NA	13	CASSVRVTYEQYF	TGTGCCAGCAGTGTAAGGGTGACCTACGAGCAGTACTTC
TRBJ2-1	TRBV7-2	TRBD2	NA	17	CASSLGASAGVWNEQFF	TGTGCCAGCAGCTTAGGGGCTAGTGCGGGAGTTTGGAATGAGCAGTTCTTC
TRBJ1-2	TRBV6-5	NA	NA	15	CASSYSVSSNYGYTF	TGTGCCAGCAGTTACTCTGTCAGTTCTAACTATGGCTACACCTTC
TRBJ1-1	TRBV25-1	TRBD1	NA	13	CASSEIGTGSVFF	TGTGCCAGCAGTGAAATTGGGACAGGGTCTGTTTTCTTT
TRBJ2-7	TRBV4-1	TRBD2	NA	17	CASSRETWASGTYEQYF	TGCGCCAGCAGCCGCGAGACTTGGGCTAGCGGGACGTACGAGCAGTACTTC
TRBJ1-4	TRBV25-1	TRBD1	NA	15	CASSVPTGSNEKLFF	TGTGCCAGCAGTGTTCCGACAGGGTCTAATGAAAAACTGTTTTTT
TRBJ1-4	TRBV10-3	NA	NA	11	CAISAGEKLFF	TGTGCCATCTCCGCAGGGGAAAAACTGTTTTTT
TRBJ1-5	TRBV10-1	NA	NA	14	CASSPGQHSQPQHF	TGCGCCAGCAGCCCTGGACAGCATTCGCAGCCCCAGCATTTT
TRBJ2-1	TRBV7-9	TRBD2	NA	16	CASSGPSGGAYNEQFF	TGTGCCAGCAGCGGCCCCTCCGGGGGGGCCTACAATGAGCAGTTCTTC
TRBJ2-3	TRBV29-1	NA	NA	13	CSVDEGSTDTQYF	TGCAGCGTTGATGAGGGATCTACAGATACGCAGTATTTT
TRBJ2-1	TRBV20-1	TRBD2	NA	17	CSASLTSGFGGSNEQFF	TGCAGTGCTAGTCTAACTAGCGGATTTGGAGGTTCAAATGAGCAGTTCTTC
TRBJ1-2	TRBV28	NA	NA	14	CASSSQGISYGYTF	TGTGCCAGCAGTAGCCAGGGTATTTCCTATGGCTACACCTTC
TRBJ2-5	TRBV5-1	NA	NA	15	CASSLDGNYQETQYF	TGCGCCAGCAGCTTGGACGGCAACTACCAAGAGACCCAGTACTTC
TRBJ2-5	TRBV7-7	NA	NA	15	CASSLGAQLQETQYF	TGTGCTAGCAGCTTAGGGGCGCAGCTCCAAGAGACCCAGTACTTC
TRBJ1-1	TRBV9	NA	NA	13	CASSAGGGGEAFF	TGTGCCAGCAGCGCCGGGGGCGGCGGTGAAGCTTTCTTT